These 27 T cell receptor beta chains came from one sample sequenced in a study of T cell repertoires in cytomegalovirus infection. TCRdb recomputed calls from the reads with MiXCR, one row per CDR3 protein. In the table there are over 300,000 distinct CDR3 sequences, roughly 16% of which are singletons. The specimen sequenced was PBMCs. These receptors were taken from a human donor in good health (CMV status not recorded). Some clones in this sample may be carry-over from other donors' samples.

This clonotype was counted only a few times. In nucleotides, the CDR3 is TGTGCCAGCAGTTATCTGACTAGCGGGGGGAACTACGAGCAGTACTTC. It is translated as CASSYLTSGGNYEQYF. V is TRBV6-2 or TRBV6-3 and J is TRBJ2-7, with 13 bases fitting TRBD2. The CDR3 runs 16 residues. Germline CDR1 MNHEY, CDR2 SVGEGT. V trimming: 3 bases; J trimming: 3 bases; junction bases outside the gene matches: 5.

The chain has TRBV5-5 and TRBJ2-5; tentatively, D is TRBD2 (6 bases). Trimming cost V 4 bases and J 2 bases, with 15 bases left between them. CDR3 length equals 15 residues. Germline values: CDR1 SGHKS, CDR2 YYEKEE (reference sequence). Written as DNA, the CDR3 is TGTGCCAGCAGCCCGGGGGTCGTAAGTCAAGAGACCCAGTACTTC. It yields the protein CASSPGVVSQETQYF.

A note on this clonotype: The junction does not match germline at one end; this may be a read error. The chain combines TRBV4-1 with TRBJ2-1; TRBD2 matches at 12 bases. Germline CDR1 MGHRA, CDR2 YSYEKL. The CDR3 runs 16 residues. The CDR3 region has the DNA TGTGCCAGCAGCCAATTAGCTAGCGGGGGGGACAATGAGCAGTTCTTC. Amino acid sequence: CASSQLASGGDNEQFF.

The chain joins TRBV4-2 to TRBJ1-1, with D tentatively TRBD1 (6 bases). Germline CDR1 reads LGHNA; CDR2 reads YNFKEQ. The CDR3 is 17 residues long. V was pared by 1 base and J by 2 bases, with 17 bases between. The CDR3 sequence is CASSQVFRGGKNTEAFF. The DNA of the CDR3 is TGTGCCAGCAGCCAAGTATTCAGGGGAGGGAAAAACACTGAAGCTTTCTTT.

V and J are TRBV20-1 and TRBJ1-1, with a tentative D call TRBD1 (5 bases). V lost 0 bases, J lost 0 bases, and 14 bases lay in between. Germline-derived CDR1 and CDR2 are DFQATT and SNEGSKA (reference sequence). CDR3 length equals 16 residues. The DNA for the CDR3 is TGCAGTGCTAGAGATAGGGACGGGGGTATGAACACTGAAGCTTTCTTT. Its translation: CSARDRDGGMNTEAFF.

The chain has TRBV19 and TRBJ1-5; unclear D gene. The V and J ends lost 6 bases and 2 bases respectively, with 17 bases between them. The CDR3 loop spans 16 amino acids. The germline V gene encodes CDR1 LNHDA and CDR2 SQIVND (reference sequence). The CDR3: CASRSPPSSGNQPQHF. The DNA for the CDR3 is TGTGCCAGTAGATCCCCACCCAGTTCGGGCAATCAGCCCCAGCATTTT.

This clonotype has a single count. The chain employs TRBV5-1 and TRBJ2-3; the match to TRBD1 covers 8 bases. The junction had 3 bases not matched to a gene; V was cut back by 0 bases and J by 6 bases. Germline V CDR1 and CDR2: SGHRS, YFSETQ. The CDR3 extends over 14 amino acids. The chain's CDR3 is CASSLGTGSDTQYF. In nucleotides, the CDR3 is TGCGCCAGCAGCTTGGGGACAGGGTCGGATACGCAGTATTTT.

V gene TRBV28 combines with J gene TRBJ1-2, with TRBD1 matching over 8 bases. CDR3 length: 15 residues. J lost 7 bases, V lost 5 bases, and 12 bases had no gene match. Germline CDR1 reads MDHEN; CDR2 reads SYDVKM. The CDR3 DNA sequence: TGTGCCAGCAGTCGAGGACAGGGCCCACTGAGTGGCTACACCTTC. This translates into CASSRGQGPLSGYTF.

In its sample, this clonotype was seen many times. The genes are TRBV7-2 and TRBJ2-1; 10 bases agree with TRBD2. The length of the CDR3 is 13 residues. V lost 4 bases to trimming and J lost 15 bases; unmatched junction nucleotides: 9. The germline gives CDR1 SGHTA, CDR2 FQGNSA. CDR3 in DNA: TGTGCCAGCAGCTCCCGGGAGCGGGGGGGCCTGTTCTTC. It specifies CASSSRERGGLFF.

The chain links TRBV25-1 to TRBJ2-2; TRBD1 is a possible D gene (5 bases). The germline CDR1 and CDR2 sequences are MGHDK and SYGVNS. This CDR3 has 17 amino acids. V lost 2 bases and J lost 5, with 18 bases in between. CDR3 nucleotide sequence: TGTGCCAGCAGTGAACGCAGGGTTGTCGGTAAAACCGGGGAGCTGTTTTTT. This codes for CASSERRVVGKTGELFF.

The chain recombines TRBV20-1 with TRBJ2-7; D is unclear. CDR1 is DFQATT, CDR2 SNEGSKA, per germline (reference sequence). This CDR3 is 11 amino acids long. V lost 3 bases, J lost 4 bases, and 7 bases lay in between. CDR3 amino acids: CSARNEYEQYF. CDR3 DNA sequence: TGCAGTGCTAGGAATGAGTACGAGCAGTACTTC.

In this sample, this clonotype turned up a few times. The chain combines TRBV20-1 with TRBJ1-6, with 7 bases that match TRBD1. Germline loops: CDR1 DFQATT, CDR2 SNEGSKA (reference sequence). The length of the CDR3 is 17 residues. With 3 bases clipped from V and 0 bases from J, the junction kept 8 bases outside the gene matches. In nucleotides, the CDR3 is TGCAGTGCTAGGGGGACAGACAAGAGCTCCTATAATTCACCCCTCCACTTT. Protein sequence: CSARGTDKSSYNSPLHF.

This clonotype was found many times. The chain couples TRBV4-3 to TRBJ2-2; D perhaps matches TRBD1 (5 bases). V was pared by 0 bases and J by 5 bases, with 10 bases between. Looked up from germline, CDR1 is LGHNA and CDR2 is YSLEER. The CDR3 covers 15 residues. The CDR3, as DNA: TGCGCCAGCAGCCAAGACAGGGTGTGGACCGGGGAGCTGTTTTTT. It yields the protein CASSQDRVWTGELFF.

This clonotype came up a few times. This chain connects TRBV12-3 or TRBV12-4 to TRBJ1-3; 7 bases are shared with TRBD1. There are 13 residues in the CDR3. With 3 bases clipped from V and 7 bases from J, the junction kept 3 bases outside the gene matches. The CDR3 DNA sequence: TGTGCCAGCAGTTTTGACAGGGCGAACACCATATATTTT. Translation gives CASSFDRANTIYF.

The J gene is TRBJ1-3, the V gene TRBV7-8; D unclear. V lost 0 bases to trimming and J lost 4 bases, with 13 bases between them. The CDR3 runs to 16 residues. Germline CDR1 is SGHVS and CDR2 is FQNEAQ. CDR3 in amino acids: CASSLASLKSGNTIYF. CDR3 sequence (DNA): TGTGCCAGCAGCTTAGCTTCTCTGAAGTCCGGAAACACCATATATTTT.

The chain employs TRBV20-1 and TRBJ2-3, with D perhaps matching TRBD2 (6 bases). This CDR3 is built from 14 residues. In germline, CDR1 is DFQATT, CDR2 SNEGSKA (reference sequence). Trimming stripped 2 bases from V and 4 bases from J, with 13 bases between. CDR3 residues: CSARRTWGADTQYF. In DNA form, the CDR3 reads TGCAGTGCTAGAAGGACTTGGGGGGCAGATACGCAGTATTTT.

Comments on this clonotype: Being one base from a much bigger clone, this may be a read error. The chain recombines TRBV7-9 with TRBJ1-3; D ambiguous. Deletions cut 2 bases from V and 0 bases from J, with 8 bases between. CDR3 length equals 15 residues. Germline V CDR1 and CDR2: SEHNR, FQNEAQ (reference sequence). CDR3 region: CASSLRAPSGNTIYF. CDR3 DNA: TGTGCCAGCAGCTTAAGGGCCCCCTCTGGAAACACCATATATTTT.

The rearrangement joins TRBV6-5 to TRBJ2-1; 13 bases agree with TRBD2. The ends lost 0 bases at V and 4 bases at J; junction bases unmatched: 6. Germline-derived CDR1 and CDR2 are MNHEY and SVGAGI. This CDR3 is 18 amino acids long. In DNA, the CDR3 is TGTGCCAGCAGTTACTCGGGACTAGCGGGACTCGTATACAATGAGCAGTTCTTC. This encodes CASSYSGLAGLVYNEQFF.

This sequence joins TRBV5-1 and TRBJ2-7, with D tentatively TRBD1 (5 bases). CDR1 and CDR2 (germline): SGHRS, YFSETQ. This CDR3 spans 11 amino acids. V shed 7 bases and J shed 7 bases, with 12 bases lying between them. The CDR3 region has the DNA TGCGCCAGCCGGGCGCAGGGTGAGCAGTACTTC. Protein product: CASRAQGEQYF.

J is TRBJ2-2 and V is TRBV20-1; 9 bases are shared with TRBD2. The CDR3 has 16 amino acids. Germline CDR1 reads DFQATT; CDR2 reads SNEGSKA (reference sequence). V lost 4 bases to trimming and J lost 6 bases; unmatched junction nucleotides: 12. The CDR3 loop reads CSAITSLAGLSGELFF. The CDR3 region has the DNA TGCAGTGCTATCACGAGCCTAGCGGGGTTATCCGGGGAGCTGTTTTTT.

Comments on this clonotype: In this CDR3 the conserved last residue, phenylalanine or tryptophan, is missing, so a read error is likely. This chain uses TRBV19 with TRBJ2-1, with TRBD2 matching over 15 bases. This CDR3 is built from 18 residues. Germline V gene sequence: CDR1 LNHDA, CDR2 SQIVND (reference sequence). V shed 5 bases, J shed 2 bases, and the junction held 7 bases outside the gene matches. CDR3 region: CASSEGLAGGKTYNEQFL. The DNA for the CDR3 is TGTGCCAGTAGTGAGGGACTAGCGGGGGGAAAAACCTACAATGAGCAGTTCTTG.

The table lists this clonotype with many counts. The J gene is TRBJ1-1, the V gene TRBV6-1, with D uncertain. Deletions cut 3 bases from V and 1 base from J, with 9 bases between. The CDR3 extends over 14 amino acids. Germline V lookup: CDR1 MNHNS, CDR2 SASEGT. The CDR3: CASSDGQTNTEAFF. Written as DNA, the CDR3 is TGTGCCAGCAGTGATGGGCAGACGAACACTGAAGCTTTCTTT.

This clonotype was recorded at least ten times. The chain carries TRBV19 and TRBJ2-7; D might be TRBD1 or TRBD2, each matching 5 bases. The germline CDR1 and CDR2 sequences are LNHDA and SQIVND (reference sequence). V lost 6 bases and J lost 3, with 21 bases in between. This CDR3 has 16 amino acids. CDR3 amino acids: CASSISRGGANYEQYF. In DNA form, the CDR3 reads TGTGCCAGTAGCATATCTCGGGGCGGAGCGAACTACGAGCAGTACTTC.

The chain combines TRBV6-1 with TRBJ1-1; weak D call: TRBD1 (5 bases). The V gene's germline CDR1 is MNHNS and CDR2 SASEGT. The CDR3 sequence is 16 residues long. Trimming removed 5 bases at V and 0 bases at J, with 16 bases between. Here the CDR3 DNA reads TGTGCCAGCAGTACGGGGGGGATCGTCATGAACACTGAAGCTTTCTTT. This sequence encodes CASSTGGIVMNTEAFF.

The chain's CDR3 is CATRETGENTEAFF. In nucleotides, the CDR3 is TGTGCCACGCGGGAAACAGGGGAAAACACTGAAGCTTTCTTT. V and J are TRBV7-6 and TRBJ1-1, with 7 bases matching TRBD1. V trimming: 10 bases; J trimming: 2 bases; junction bases outside the gene matches: 10. Germline CDR1 SGHVS, CDR2 FNYEAQ. CDR3 length: 14 amino acids.

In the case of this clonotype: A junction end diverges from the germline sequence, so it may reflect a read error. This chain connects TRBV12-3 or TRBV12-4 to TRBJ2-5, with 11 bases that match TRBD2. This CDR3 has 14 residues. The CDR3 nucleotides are TGTCCCAGCAGTTTAGCGGGGGGGCAAGAGACCCAGTACTTC. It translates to CPSSLAGGQETQYF.

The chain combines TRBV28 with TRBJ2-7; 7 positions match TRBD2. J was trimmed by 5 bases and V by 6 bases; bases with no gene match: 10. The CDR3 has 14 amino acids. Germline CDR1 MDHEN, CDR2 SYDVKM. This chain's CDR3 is CASSRPGLGDEQYF. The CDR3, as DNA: TGTGCCAGCAGCCGCCCCGGACTAGGGGACGAGCAGTACTTC.